This T cell receptor (beta chain) was identified in a study of beta chain features in type 1 diabetes. The wider study: Cell yields, age and gender were similar between patients and healthy donors.

All of the isolated RNA was reverse transcribed, so expressed TCRB transcripts were sequenced. TCRdb's table, derived via immunoSEQ multiplex PCR, lists solely in-frame clones and lacks some. Here the sample spans 250,000 to 300,000 clones, about 7.8% being singletons. This CDR3 region has 16 residues. CDR1 and CDR2 from the germline V gene are MDHEN and SYDVKM. V trimming: 6 bases; J trimming: 2 bases; junction bases outside the gene matches: 10. The table lists this clone with a few counts. The target antigen is unknown. Study outcomes and limitations: Insertions were fewer and deletions more numerous at VDJ junctions in type 1 diabetes patients.

A single heparinised draw of 95 to 150 mL on average was taken per donor. The authors obtained over 95% purity in all sorted populations. The origin of this receptor is a woman in her late teens or twenties in good health. Sequencing was performed on central memory CD4+ T cells from blood. The chain uses TRBV28 and TRBJ1-1; 9 bases are a match to TRBD1. DNA of the CDR3: TGTGCCAGCAGACCTGGGACAGGGTGGGGCAACACTGAAGCTTTCTTT. It translates to CASRPGTGWGNTEAFF.